Listed here are 4 T cell receptor beta chains from one sample, sequenced in a study of CD8+ T cells in alopecia areata. Described treatment: oral pan-JAK inhibitor, 5-10 mg twice daily. Following extraction, RNA underwent reverse transcription to cDNA, which served as the sequencing template. Sequencing was performed with immunoSEQ multiplex PCR; in TCRdb, only in-frame clones are kept and a portion is missing. There are some 150,000 clones in the sample; 50% to 75% occur only once, and around 16% lies in the top ten. Source: CD4+ T cells sorted from blood, taken at roughly week 58, from a patient treated with tofacitinib. These receptors were collected from a human donor with alopecia areata.

The chain combines TRBV2 with TRBJ1-2; 8 bases fit TRBD1. The CDR3 totals 13 residues. Germline V CDR1 and CDR2: SNHLY, FYNNEI. Trimming removed 6 bases from V and 6 bases from J; junction bases left unmatched: 6. CDR3 sequence (DNA): TGTGCCAGCAGCGCTCAGGGGGCGGATGGCTACACCTTC. It translates to CASSAQGADGYTF.

CDR3 sequence (DNA): TGTGCCAGCAGTGATTTAGGGGAATCGAGTGAAGCTTTCTTT. It translates to CASSDLGESSEAFF. V usage is TRBV2 and J usage is TRBJ1-1; possibly TRBD1 for D (5 bases). V was cut by 3 bases and J by 7 bases, with 15 bases left in between. The CDR3 has 14 amino acids. The V gene's germline CDR1 is SNHLY and CDR2 FYNNEI.

There are a few counts of this clone. This chain joins TRBV15 and TRBJ1-1; D unclear. With 4 bases removed from V and 6 bases from J, the gap between germline ends came to 15 bases. CDR1 and CDR2 (germline): LNHNV, YYDKDF (reference sequence). The CDR3 spans 14 residues. CDR3 in DNA: TGTGCCACCAGCATCCTCCAGAATGAAGCTGAAGCTTTCTTT. Residues: CATSILQNEAEAFF.

This chain joins TRBV30 and TRBJ1-5; a weak D match, TRBD1 (6 bases). The CDR3 is 14 amino acids. Trimming left V 5 bases short and J 2 bases short, with 13 bases between. CDR1 is GTSNPN and CDR2 is SVGIG in the germline V gene (reference sequence). CDR3: CAWARGLGNQPQHF. The CDR3, as DNA: TGTGCCTGGGCCAGGGGATTGGGCAATCAGCCCCAGCATTTT.